The rows below give T cell receptor beta chains drawn from one sample of a study of T cell responses to AZD1222 COVID-19 vaccine. Only in-frame clones appear in the TCRdb table, and some are missing; sequencing was by immunoSEQ multiplex PCR. The sample lists 25,000 to 30,000 clones, about nine tenths occurring once. The sequenced sample was peripheral blood, obtained on day 0 of AZD1222 vaccination. Every receptor here comes from an adult in good health. Both conserved end residues are part of each CDR3. Fields, in order: V gene, D gene, J gene, clone size, CDR3 protein, CDR3 DNA. A D gene is named only where the DNA matches it firmly. Size is stated for part of the rows, as once, few or many counts, or as a class when the clone is expanded.

V: TRBV7-6; D: .; J: TRBJ1-4; size: .; CDR3: CASSLGSSGEKLFF; DNA: TGTGCCAGCAGCTTAGGGTCCTCAGGTGAAAAACTGTTTTTT
V: TRBV6-5; D: .; J: TRBJ1-2; size: .; CDR3: CASSKLPDTNYGYTF; DNA: TGTGCCAGCAGTAAACTCCCGGACACCAACTATGGCTACACCTTC
V: TRBV7-3; D: TRBD2; J: TRBJ2-2; size: .; CDR3: CASKREGRTGELFF; DNA: TGTGCCAGCAAGCGGGAGGGCCGGACCGGGGAGCTGTTTTTT
V: TRBV27; D: .; J: TRBJ2-7; size: .; CDR3: CASRPLLSYEQYF; DNA: TGTGCCAGCAGACCTTTGCTGTCCTACGAGCAGTACTTC
V: TRBV5-4; D: TRBD2; J: TRBJ2-1; size: once; CDR3: CASSFYRTSGYNEQFF; DNA: TGTGCCAGCAGCTTTTATAGGACTAGCGGTTACAATGAGCAGTTCTTC
V: TRBV27; D: TRBD1; J: TRBJ2-7; size: few; CDR3: CASSLPGTGADEQYF; DNA: TGTGCCAGCAGTTTGCCCGGGACAGGGGCCGACGAGCAGTACTTC
V: TRBV4-3; D: TRBD1; J: TRBJ1-2; size: .; CDR3: CASSQLTGTGNYGYTF; DNA: TGCGCCAGCAGCCAGCTCACCGGGACAGGGAACTATGGCTACACCTTC
V: TRBV4-3; D: .; J: TRBJ1-1; size: .; CDR3: CASSQTGLTEAFF; DNA: TGCGCCAGCAGCCAGACAGGCCTCACTGAAGCTTTCTTT
V: TRBV2; D: TRBD1; J: TRBJ1-5; size: .; CDR3: CASSPRTGGFSNQPQHF; DNA: TGTGCCAGCAGTCCCCGGACAGGGGGCTTTAGCAATCAGCCCCAGCATTTT
V: TRBV5-1; D: TRBD1; J: TRBJ1-2; size: .; CDR3: CASSGTGGGYTF; DNA: TGCGCCAGTTCCGGGACAGGGGGCGGCTACACCTTC
V: TRBV2; D: .; J: TRBJ2-5; size: once; CDR3: CASSESRASDEQETQYF; DNA: TGTGCCAGCAGTGAGTCGAGGGCTAGCGATGAACAAGAGACCCAGTACTTC
V: TRBV2; D: TRBD2; J: TRBJ2-7; size: .; CDR3: CASSAFSGASYEQYF; DNA: TGTGCCAGCAGCGCTTTTAGCGGGGCCTCCTACGAGCAGTACTTC
V: TRBV6-1; D: .; J: TRBJ2-7; size: .; CDR3: CASSEGLSRAYEQYF; DNA: TGTGCCAGCAGTGAGGGACTCTCGCGGGCCTACGAGCAGTACTTC
V: TRBV6-1; D: .; J: TRBJ1-6; size: .; CDR3: CASSEEYGTESSYNSPLHF; DNA: TGTGCCAGCAGTGAAGAGTACGGGACGGAGAGCTCCTATAATTCACCCCTCCACTTT
V: TRBV11-2; D: TRBD2; J: TRBJ2-5; size: .; CDR3: CASRLGRVSGDIGKETQYF; DNA: TGTGCCAGCAGGCTGGGGCGTGTGAGCGGGGATATAGGAAAAGAGACCCAGTACTTC
V: TRBV21-1; D: .; J: TRBJ1-1; size: .; CDR3: CASSKARTEAFF; DNA: TGTGCCAGCAGCAAAGCAAGGACTGAAGCTTTCTTT
V: TRBV28; D: TRBD1; J: TRBJ1-1; size: .; CDR3: CASSPRTRGRGMNTEAFF; DNA: TGTGCCAGCAGTCCCCGGACGAGGGGGCGAGGGATGAACACTGAAGCTTTCTTT
V: TRBV19; D: TRBD2; J: TRBJ2-7; size: .; CDR3: CASSSGTSHPEQYF; DNA: TGTGCCAGTAGTTCAGGGACTAGCCATCCCGAGCAGTACTTC
V: TRBV9; D: .; J: TRBJ1-1; size: .; CDR3: CASSVDLSGAREAFF; DNA: TGTGCCAGCAGCGTAGACCTCTCGGGGGCAAGAGAAGCTTTCTTT
V: TRBV11-2; D: TRBD1; J: TRBJ2-7; size: once; CDR3: CASSLGQGWGYEQYF; DNA: TGTGCCAGCAGCTTAGGACAGGGATGGGGTTACGAGCAGTACTTC